This T cell receptor (beta chain) was captured by sequencing in a study of radiotherapy plus CTLA-4 blockade in lung cancer. Assay: immunoSEQ multiplex PCR; the TCRdb copy retains only in-frame clones and omits some. The sample consists of about 87,000 clones, approximately 86% of them appearing once. The receptor's source is a human donor with non-small cell lung cancer that progressed on radiotherapy plus ipilimumab. Sequences were derived from peripheral blood, sampled from a patient treated with radiotherapy plus ipilimumab.

This CDR3 reads CASNGESSGNTIYF. CDR3 nucleotide sequence: TGTGCCAGCAACGGCGAGAGCTCTGGAAACACCATATATTTT. The chain uses TRBV7-9 and TRBJ1-3, with unresolved D. Germline V gene lookup returns CDR1 SEHNR and CDR2 FQNEAQ (reference sequence). With 7 bases removed from V and 0 bases from J, the gap between germline ends came to 10 bases. This CDR3 has 14 amino acids.